This is a list of T cell receptor beta chains from one sample in a study of T cell responses to AZD1222 COVID-19 vaccine. TCRdb keeps only in-frame clones here, not all; method: immunoSEQ multiplex PCR. Here the sample spans about 160,000 clones, roughly nine tenths being singletons. Source: peripheral blood, taken on day 0 of AZD1222 vaccination. These receptors all come from an adult in good health. Both conserved end residues are part of each CDR3. The D gene is left open where the match is weak. Not all rows give a size; the values are once, few, many and, for expanded clones, a class.

abundance	v_gene	d_gene	j_gene	CDR3nt	CDR3aa
.	TRBV19	.	TRBJ2-3	TGTGCCAGTAGTCGGGGGTCAGGGGGAATAAATACGCAGTATTTT	CASSRGSGGINTQYF
.	TRBV3-1/TRBV3-2	.	TRBJ1-5	TGTGCCAGCAGCCCCGCGGGGGATAAGCAGCGGATGTGGCGCAATCAGCCCCAGCATTTT	CASSPAGDKQRMWRNQPQHF
.	TRBV20-1	TRBD1	TRBJ2-1	TGCAGTGCTAGTCCCGGGACAGGGTTAGTTGATGAGCAGTTCTTC	CSASPGTGLVDEQFF
.	TRBV9	TRBD2	TRBJ2-2	TGTGCCAGCAGCGTATCCCTAGCGGGCACCGGGGAGCTGTTTTTT	CASSVSLAGTGELFF
.	TRBV28	.	TRBJ1-1	TGTGCCAGCAGTCCACAGGAATATAACACTGAAGCTTTCTTT	CASSPQEYNTEAFF
.	TRBV19	TRBD1	TRBJ1-2	TGTGCCAGTAGGACCTCAGGGGGGACTGGAGGCTACACCTTC	CASRTSGGTGGYTF
.	TRBV7-8	TRBD2	TRBJ2-1	TGTGCCAGCAGCTTAAGCGGGAGAGATGAGCAGTTCTTC	CASSLSGRDEQFF
.	TRBV6-5	.	TRBJ1-6	TGTGCCAGCACCGACAGCTATAATTCACCCCTCCACTTT	CASTDSYNSPLHF
.	TRBV6-1	.	TRBJ2-7	TGTGCCAGCAGTGAAATGGGCAGAACCTACGAGCAGTACTTC	CASSEMGRTYEQYF
.	TRBV28	.	TRBJ1-1	TGTGCCAGCAGTTTACCCCCGCGGCAGCCTAGGCGGGACACTGAAGCTTTCTTT	CASSLPPRQPRRDTEAFF
.	TRBV19	.	TRBJ1-6	TGTGCCAGTAGCAGGGGCTCCTATAATTCACCCCTCCACTTT	CASSRGSYNSPLHF
.	TRBV9	.	TRBJ1-1	TGTGCCAGCAGCGCGACCCAGGGCACTGAAGCTTTCTTT	CASSATQGTEAFF
.	TRBV19	TRBD2	TRBJ2-2	TGTGCCAGTGCACCGGGACTAGCGGCCACCGGGGAGCTGTTTTTT	CASAPGLAATGELFF
.	TRBV30	TRBD1	TRBJ1-6	TGTGCCTGGAGTGTACTCAACCAGGGGGCCCTCCACTTT	CAWSVLNQGALHF
.	TRBV28	TRBD2	TRBJ2-7	TGTGCCAGCAGGTGGACTAGCGGGAGTATCTACGAGCAGTACTTC	CASRWTSGSIYEQYF
.	TRBV28	.	TRBJ1-2	TGTGCCAGCAGTTTAATGGGGTATAGCTATGGCTACACCTTC	CASSLMGYSYGYTF
.	TRBV11-3	TRBD2	TRBJ2-3	TGTGCCAGCAGCTCTGGCGGGAGAAGCACAGATACGCAGTATTTT	CASSSGGRSTDTQYF
.	TRBV7-2	.	TRBJ1-1	TGTGCCACCCACCCGACGCGCACTGAAGCTTTCTTT	CATHPTRTEAFF
.	TRBV5-1	TRBD1	TRBJ1-5	TGCGCCAGCAGCCTTCAAACCGGGACAGGTACACAATCCCAGCATTTT	CASSLQTGTGTQSQHF
.	TRBV19	.	TRBJ1-3	TGTGCCAGTACGACTGCTGGAAACACCATATATTTT	CASTTAGNTIYF
.	TRBV30	TRBD2	TRBJ2-2	TGTGCCTGGATACGCGGGAGGGTACCCGGGGAGCTGTTTTTT	CAWIRGRVPGELFF
.	TRBV12-5	.	TRBJ1-1	TGTGCTAGTGGTCTCGAACAGGGCACTGAAGCTTTCTTT	CASGLEQGTEAFF
.	TRBV19	.	TRBJ1-5	TGTGCCGTAGAGGGGTTGAGCAATCAGCCCCAGCATTTT	CAVEGLSNQPQHF
.	TRBV7-2	TRBD1	TRBJ1-1	TGTGCCAGCAGCTCCGACAGGGCAGCTGAAGCTTTCTTT	CASSSDRAAEAFF
.	TRBV10-2	.	TRBJ1-5	TGCGCCAGCAGTGTTCAGGGTAGTCAGCCCCAGCATTTT	CASSVQGSQPQHF
once	TRBV7-2	TRBD1	TRBJ1-2	TGTGCCAGCAGCTTAAGTGGACAGGGGGCGCGAGGCTACACCTTC	CASSLSGQGARGYTF
.	TRBV6-2/TRBV6-3	.	TRBJ1-2	TGTGCCAGCAGTTACTCGGCACAATCTAATGGCTACACCTTC	CASSYSAQSNGYTF